This T cell receptor (beta chain) was sequenced in a study of blood T cell repertoires in COVID-19. Study details: Samples taken during acute and convalescent COVID-19 were collected in the United States, Italy and Spain. Sources were T cells, B-cell-depleted T cells, or PBMCs; the material itself was cDNA or gDNA.

In germline, CDR1 is SGHNT, CDR2 YENEEA. The ends were cut back, 6 bases at V and 7 bases at J, with 14 bases in the middle. CDR3 size: 13 residues. Participants in the exposed group had met a COVID-19 case in the 2 weeks before joining the study. Per the original methods: The assay estimated nucleated cells by amplifying reference gene primers. Assay used: immunoSEQ multiplex PCR; TCRdb lists only in-frame clones, some missing. The V and J calls and clone size are taken from that table; D and trimming were inferred from the DNA. The sample yields a few hundred thousand clones, around nine tenths seen once.

This TCR derives from a woman aged 25-40 years who had been exposed to COVID-19. Sequencing used PBMCs or T cells enriched from blood (not recorded which). The genes are TRBV11-3 and TRBJ2-3; a possible D gene is TRBD1 (6 bases). The CDR3 DNA is TGTGCCAGCAGGGGGACAAAACCCCATACGCAGTATTTT. It is translated as CASRGTKPHTQYF.